This entry is about one TCR beta chain. Its antigen has not been determined. No base quality values were provided; no much bigger clone lies one nucleotide off. The germline ends are 22 bases apart after V is trimmed by 6 bases and J by 5 bases. Based on the germline V gene (reference sequence), the CDR1 and CDR2 sequences are LNHDA and SQIVND. Counted from cysteine to phenylalanine, this CDR3 has 16 amino acids. Kept here is only the CDR3 DNA, which spans 48 bases and is read in frame from base 1. The sample belongs to a study of shared clonotypes between healthy human individuals (dated by TCRdb to 2019 to 2021). About the study as a whole: The cohort comprised a couple of women and a few men aged 18 to 49 years. For each donor, CD4 naive and CD4 memory were each given three plates, CD8 naive was given two plates, and CD8 memory was given one plate. Blood TCR repertoires of 5 or 6 healthy adults were deeply sequenced to estimate repertoire size and the extent of clonotype sharing between individuals. To increase sequencing depth and limit assay-specific biases, TCR repertoire library preparation and sequencing were carried out by different laboratories using diverse techniques. Leukapheresis yielded between about 0.94 and 8.9 billion PBMCs per donor.

What the authors observed across the whole study: Clonotypes shared by all four sorted-subset donors showed higher generation probabilities than non-shared clonotypes. Incomplete sequencing was indicated by rarefaction of sorted-subset datasets, despite the large sequencing depth. Pairwise subsampling led to the expectation that sequencing depth would affect the degree of clonotype sharing among donors. Only blood was sampled, and tissue TCR repertoires likely differ from those in blood. Estimated clonotype richness was generally larger for naive than for memory subsets. When four donors were compared, the shared fraction of clonotypes was about 5.2% for naive CD4, around 3.6% for naive CD8, about 2.4% for memory CD4, and roughly 0.4% for memory CD8. Because the study included only a small number of donors, the genetic and exposure-history diversity represented was limited.

Using the deep immunoSEQ assay, multiplex PCR amplified TCR CDR3 regions from genomic DNA. Extracted genomic DNA from each cell subset was distributed evenly across all wells of several immunoSEQ 96-well plates, and each plate was treated as a replicate. For sorted subsets, around 200 ng genomic DNA, equal to some 28,000 T cell genomes, was loaded into each replicate PCR. The purified libraries were quantified using a Qubit 3.0 fluorometer, sized with a Bioanalyzer 2100, and then quantified again using the KAPA Library Quantification kit. Every immunoSEQ 96-well plate was sequenced on a separate single-read 150-cycle Illumina NextSeq 550 flow cell. The published analysis was carried out like this. The immunoSEQ output contained only junctional sequences without quality scores, so filtering could not match that applied to full-length reads. To assign V/J genes and CDR3, sequences were annotated using PyIR, a Python wrapper for IgBLAST v1.9, with IMGT germline references. Any read was removed if the V/J assignment was weak (E-value above 1e-6), the CDR3 was missing, or the read contained stop codons, out-of-frame junctions, or ambiguous translated residues. V3J clonotypes were defined by identical inferred V gene, J gene, and CDR3 amino acid sequence. To compute the percentage overlap between repertoires, the number of shared unique clonotypes was divided by the size of the smaller repertoire. Three approaches were used to assess repertoire richness: RTK rarefaction, the Chao1 estimator, and Recon v2.1 estimates of unobserved clonotypes. Generation probabilities for all TCRbeta clonotypes obtained by the gDNA method from a handful of donors were computed using OLGA. The immuneACCESS repertoire file appears here via TCRdb, limited to in-frame rearrangements. These files lack a portion of the clones; in checked studies, under half of the deficit traces to unresolved V genes, and the cause of the others is not known. V, J and clone size reflect that table, while D and trimming were determined from the DNA. The sample data list about 2.3 million clones, and 80% to 95% of these were observed just once. Clones ranked in the top ten supply about 0.39% of the sample.

The donors were healthy, HIV-negative adults who had no recently reported acute infections or vaccinations. Every donor was a Caucasian adult residing in Nashville, Tennessee, USA. CD4+ T cells were enriched by magnetic negative selection, after which naive cells were positively selected on CD45RA and the negative fraction was taken as the memory subset. After blood collection by leukapheresis, PBMCs were isolated using Ficoll-Histopaque density gradient centrifugation and then cryopreserved in the vapor phase of liquid nitrogen. Analytical flow cytometry was used to check the purity and quantity of every magnetically sorted T cell population. Genomic DNA was isolated from every sorted fraction and measured by UV absorbance on a Nanodrop 2000c.

Recombination linked TRBV19 to TRBJ1-1, with the D segment identity uncertain. The clonotype was recovered from a man between 18 and 35 years old in good health. Some clones in this sample may be carry-over from other donors' samples. Sequencing was carried out using naive CD4+ T cells from PBMCs. The cell subset or site label on this specimen signifies: CD45RA+ positively selected. The DNA sequence reads TGTGCCAGTAGATCGGGATCTAGGGTCGCGGGGACTGAAGCTTTCTTT. Translated, it gives CASRSGSRVAGTEAFF.